This T cell receptor (beta chain) comes out of a study of cytomegalovirus exposure and HLA in healthy donors. This CDR3 is built from 15 residues. V lost 5 bases to trimming and J lost 4 bases, with 14 bases between them. The V gene's germline CDR1 is SGHVS and CDR2 FNYEAQ. Researchers ran the PCR with 60 Vbeta and 13 Jbeta primers. Repertoires were generated with immunoSEQ multiplex PCR, while TCRdb's copy carries only in-frame clones and drops some. The sample lists 95,000 to 100,000 clones, 65% to 75% occurring once. The sequence was obtained from a woman between 40 and 55 years old in good health and CMV-seronegative. Sample: PBMCs. V is TRBV7-6 and J is TRBJ1-4, with a weak D call TRBD1 (5 bases). Here the CDR3 reads CASSRGTALNEKLFF. In nucleotides, the CDR3 is TGTGCCAGCAGCCGCGGGACTGCCCTTAATGAAAAACTGTTTTTT.